Included here is one T cell receptor beta chain sequence, with context. V gave up 8 bases and J gave up 6 bases, with 16 bases separating them. CDR3 length: 14 amino acids. Germline CDR1 is MDHEN and CDR2 is SYDVKM. Study donors comprised healthy, HIV-negative adults devoid of recent acute infection or vaccination. Only Caucasian adults living in Nashville, Tennessee served as donors. For unsorted samples, genomic DNA was extracted from approximately 90 million PBMCs. Sequencing was at deep level. This table comes from immunoSEQ multiplex PCR, and its TCRdb copy is limited to in-frame clones, with some not included. The sample shows about half a million clones, around 79% of them seen only once. The sample is drawn from a study of shared clonotypes between healthy human individuals.

Sequencing was performed on PBMCs. The chain joins TRBV28 to TRBJ2-2; D possibly corresponds to TRBD1 (6 bases). This receptor was obtained from a woman aged 40 to 50 in good health. Some clones in this sample may be carry-over from other donors' samples. DNA for the CDR3: TGTGCCAGCCGGGACAATGTTGCGGCCGGGGAGCTGTTTTTT. It translates to CASRDNVAAGELFF.